The T cell receptor (beta chain) under discussion was sequenced for a study of cytomegalovirus exposure and HLA in healthy donors. Study as a whole: A subsequent analysis reported that the roughly 120 validation repertoires were produced on the same platform that had also been used for the 666 first-cohort repertoires. Regarding the study as a whole: Rarity marked most TCR sequences, yet some public TCRs occurred in many donors.

This table comes from immunoSEQ multiplex PCR, and its TCRdb copy is limited to in-frame clones, with some not included. Counted here are some 330,000 clones, 86% occurring once; the ten biggest clones make up roughly 0.8%. As regards this clone: The antigen is not known.

The sample comprised PBMCs. The source of this sequence is a woman aged 18-29 years in good health and CMV-seronegative.

This chain's CDR3 is CASSYSEGTEQYF. CDR3 sequence (DNA): TGTGCCAGCAGTTACTCAGAGGGTACCGAGCAGTACTTC. The J gene is TRBJ2-7, the V gene TRBV6-5; tentative D call: TRBD2 (5 bases). This CDR3 has 13 residues. Deletions cut 0 bases from V and 6 bases from J, with 9 bases between. Looked up from germline, CDR1 is MNHEY and CDR2 is SVGAGI.